Included here is one TCR beta chain sequence, with context. Its antigen is not known. These data are taken from a study of CD8 T cells in Susac syndrome. Broader study findings: As the study acknowledged, the number of individuals in its TCR sequencing and HLA analysis was relatively small.

Treatment-naive patients with stable or active relapsing-remitting disease served as multiple sclerosis controls. CDR3 length equals 13 residues. Germline V gives CDR1 DFQATT, CDR2 SNEGSKA (reference sequence). Trimming cost V 4 bases and J 6 bases, with 16 bases left between them. A quantity of about 0.5 to 1 ug RNA underwent reverse transcription using random hexamers. TCRdb passed the immunoSEQ multiplex PCR reads through MiXCR, listing each CDR3 protein once. The table records a few hundred thousand distinct CDR3 sequences, just over 90% of them present only once. Sequencing was carried out using CD4+ T cells from PBMCs. The rearrangement uses TRBV20-1 and TRBJ2-7; possible D gene TRBD1, 6 bases. This TCR derives from a human donor with multiple sclerosis. The CDR3 reads CSANDIQGSEQYF. The CDR3 DNA is TGCAGTGCTAACGACATACAGGGATCCGAGCAGTACTTC.